The TCR beta chain under discussion was sequenced for a study of T cell responses to AZD1222 COVID-19 vaccine. Study background: Second doses that came at about 4 or about 12 weeks were put together. Study results and caveats: Spike-specific TCR breadth and depth were elevated following two AZD1222 doses. Clonal diversity may have been underestimated, and the donors were mostly white British, with more females than males. None of the repertoires were sampled until the peak T cell response had passed.

V lost 2 bases, J lost 3 bases, and 7 bases stayed unmatched. Germline CDR1 reads LNHDA; CDR2 reads SQIVND (reference sequence). CDR3 length: 17 amino acids. Libraries were prepared by immunoSEQ multiplex PCR; TCRdb keeps only in-frame clonotypes and omits some of them. Here the sample spans about 94,000 clones, 88% being singletons. Concerning this clone: Its specificity is not known.

V gene TRBV19 combines with J gene TRBJ1-5; TRBD1 aligns across 10 bases. The receptor was isolated from an adult in good health. The starting material was peripheral blood, obtained on day 0 of AZD1222 vaccination. This chain's CDR3 is CASSIRGGQGLNQPQHF. Written as DNA, the CDR3 is TGTGCCAGTAGTATACGTGGGGGACAGGGGCTCAATCAGCCCCAGCATTTT.